This passage covers 18 T cell receptor beta chains from one sample sequenced in a study of cytomegalovirus exposure and HLA in healthy donors. PCR employed 60 Vbeta and 13 Jbeta primers. Profiling relied on immunoSEQ multiplex PCR, and the TCRdb table lists in-frame clones only, not all of them. The sample lists approximately 91,000 clones; roughly 86% were seen once. The sample taken for sequencing was PBMCs. The receptors derive from a man aged 25-45 years in good health and CMV-seropositive.

The rearrangement links TRBV5-1 to TRBJ2-2; D is perhaps TRBD1 (5 bases). Trimming took 1 base from V and 6 from J, leaving 13 bases between them. Germline values: CDR1 SGHRS, CDR2 YFSETQ. The CDR3 contains 15 residues. The CDR3 spells CASSLQGISPGELFF. The CDR3 DNA sequence: TGCGCCAGCAGCTTGCAGGGAATAAGCCCCGGGGAGCTGTTTTTT.

The rearrangement joins TRBV4-1 to TRBJ2-3, with a weak D call TRBD2 (6 bases). Germline lookup yields CDR1 MGHRA and CDR2 YSYEKL. This CDR3 region has 16 residues. Trimming pared 2 bases from V and 5 bases from J, leaving 17 bases between. The CDR3 DNA is TGCGCCAGCAGCCAAATCAATAGCGGACCCGAAGATACGCAGTATTTT. Its protein product is CASSQINSGPEDTQYF.

The rearrangement uses TRBV19 and TRBJ2-6; D not resolved. Germline V lookup: CDR1 LNHDA, CDR2 SQIVND (reference sequence). The germline V and J ends were trimmed by 6 bases and 4 bases, with 13 bases remaining between them. This CDR3 has 15 amino acids. The CDR3 spells CASRNQFPGANVLTF. The DNA for the CDR3 is TGTGCCAGTAGGAATCAGTTCCCCGGGGCCAACGTCCTGACTTTC.

The genes are TRBV2 and TRBJ2-7; 9 bases are a match to TRBD1. Germline-derived CDR1 and CDR2 are SNHLY and FYNNEI. Trimming took 8 bases from V and 7 from J; bases not matched to a gene: 12. This CDR3 is 14 amino acids long. CDR3 protein: CASGFGTGFSEQYF. The CDR3 bases are TGTGCCAGCGGGTTTGGGACAGGGTTTAGTGAGCAGTACTTC. Supplemented by reference TRBV2 and TRBJ2-7, the full variable domain reads EPEVTQTPSHQVTQMGQEVILRCVPISNHLYFYWYRQILGQKVEFLVSFYNNEISEKSEIFDDQFSVERPDGSNFTLKIRSTKLEDSAMYFCASGFGTGFSEQYFGPGTRLTVT.

The chain uses TRBV19 and TRBJ2-3, with 7 bases identical to TRBD2. V shed 9 bases, J shed 0 bases, and the junction held 6 bases outside the gene matches. Germline V gene sequence: CDR1 LNHDA, CDR2 SQIVND (reference sequence). The CDR3 is 14 residues long. CDR3 sequence reads: CASSSGTSTDTQYF. CDR3 nucleotides: TGTGCCAGCTCGAGCGGGACCAGCACAGATACGCAGTATTTT.

This chain uses TRBV2 with TRBJ2-7; a possible D gene is TRBD2 (6 bases). V was shortened by 6 bases and J by 7 bases, with 19 bases between the two germline ends. The CDR3 sequence is 14 residues long. Germline CDR1 SNHLY, CDR2 FYNNEI. Here the CDR3 DNA reads TGTGCCAGCAGGGACCGCGGAGGCGCGGGGGAGCAGTACTTC. Translated: CASRDRGGAGEQYF.

This clone showed up just once. The chain is built from TRBV5-6 and TRBJ2-7; tentative D call: TRBD1 (5 bases). Trimming removed 2 bases from V and 7 bases from J, with 13 bases in between. CDR3 size: 13 residues. Germline values: CDR1 SGHDT, CDR2 YYEEEE. The CDR3 spells CASSLKQVYEQYF. CDR3 nucleotide sequence: TGTGCCAGCAGCTTAAAACAGGTTTATGAGCAGTACTTC.

This clone was seen a single time. In nucleotides, the CDR3 is TGTGCCAGCAGCTTAGACTACAAATGGGACAGGGGGCGCGTGGAGACCCAGTACTTC. Translated, it gives CASSLDYKWDRGRVETQYF. This chain joins TRBV5-4 and TRBJ2-5; TRBD1 aligns across 12 bases. V lost 2 bases to trimming and J lost 5 bases; unmatched junction nucleotides: 16. This CDR3 has 19 amino acids. Germline lookup yields CDR1 SGHNT and CDR2 YYREEE (reference sequence).

The chain has TRBV10-2 and TRBJ1-5; D might be TRBD1 (5 bases). Trimming pared 5 bases from V and 3 bases from J, leaving 14 bases between. Germline lookup yields CDR1 WSHSY and CDR2 SAAADI. This CDR3 has 15 amino acids. CDR3 bases: TGCGCCAGCAGTCCCGGGACTTACCTCAATCAGCCCCAGCATTTT. It yields the protein CASSPGTYLNQPQHF.

The J gene is TRBJ1-1, the V gene TRBV18; tentative D call: TRBD1 (6 bases). The CDR3 runs to 16 residues. Trimming stripped 4 bases from V and 1 base from J, with 16 bases between. Germline CDR1 is KGHSH and CDR2 is LQKENI. For the CDR3, the DNA is TGTGCCAGCTCACTACAATGGGGGGGCAAGAACACTGAAGCTTTCTTT. It specifies CASSLQWGGKNTEAFF.

The rearrangement uses TRBV5-1 and TRBJ1-5; D is unresolved. Germline lookup yields CDR1 SGHRS and CDR2 YFSETQ. V lost 0 bases and J lost 7, with 8 bases in between. The CDR3 is 13 residues long. The CDR3 here is CASSLGVGQPQHF. The DNA for the CDR3 is TGCGCCAGCAGCTTGGGTGTGGGCCAGCCCCAGCATTTT.

The chain recombines TRBV30 with TRBJ1-2; D gene unclear. This CDR3 is 12 amino acids long. CDR1 and CDR2 from the germline V gene are GTSNPN and SVGIG (reference sequence). Here the CDR3 DNA reads TGTGGCCTAGTGGGAGGACGTTATGGCTACACCTTC. This sequence encodes CGLVGGRYGYTF.

The CDR3 DNA reads TGTGCCAGCAGTTTTCAGAAGGTGGGGCTCCGGACTAACTATGGCTACACCTTC. It is translated as CASSFQKVGLRTNYGYTF. The rearrangement links TRBV28 to TRBJ1-2, with D maybe TRBD1 (5 bases). Germline loops: CDR1 MDHEN, CDR2 SYDVKM. V shed 3 bases and J shed 0 bases, with 20 bases lying between them. This CDR3 region has 18 residues.

CDR3 region: CASSLNLAGEPHEQFF. CDR3 DNA: TGTGCCAGCAGCTTAAATCTAGCGGGGGAACCCCATGAGCAGTTCTTC. The rearrangement joins TRBV7-8 to TRBJ2-1; 10 bases are shared with TRBD2. V dropped 2 bases and J dropped 8; count of bases not matched to a gene: 9. The CDR3 is 16 amino acids. The V gene's germline CDR1 is SGHVS and CDR2 FQNEAQ.

This sequence joins TRBV7-6 and TRBJ2-7; tentative D call: TRBD2 (6 bases). Trimming took 5 bases from V and 1 from J, leaving 15 bases between them. CDR3 size: 15 residues. The germline V gene encodes CDR1 SGHVS and CDR2 FNYEAQ. As DNA, the CDR3 is TGTGCCAGCAGCCCCCGGGGGAGGTCTTCCTACGAGCAGTACTTC. Translating it yields CASSPRGRSSYEQYF.

This clone was recorded a few times. This chain uses TRBV2 with TRBJ2-2; 7 bases line up with TRBD2. The germline CDR1 and CDR2 sequences are SNHLY and FYNNEI. V was clipped by 7 bases and J by 6 bases; unmatched bases: 14. CDR3 size: 16 residues. CDR3: CASNRERAGVSGELFF. CDR3 nucleotides: TGTGCCAGCAACCGGGAGCGGGCGGGAGTTTCCGGGGAGCTGTTTTTT. The full variable domain, rest sourced from reference TRBV2 and TRBJ2-2, is EPEVTQTPSHQVTQMGQEVILRCVPISNHLYFYWYRQILGQKVEFLVSFYNNEISEKSEIFDDQFSVERPDGSNFTLKIRSTKLEDSAMYFCASNRERAGVSGELFFGEGSRLTVL.

The chain links TRBV18 to TRBJ2-7, with 7 bases identical to TRBD1. The V segment lost 6 bases and the J segment 1 base; nucleotides outside the gene matches: 9. The CDR3 contains 15 residues. Germline V gene data show CDR1 as KGHSH and CDR2 as LQKENI. The DNA of the CDR3 is TGTGCCAGCTCCCCTCCGGACAGGAAGTCCTACGAGCAGTACTTC. Protein: CASSPPDRKSYEQYF. The entire variable domain, with the rest obtained from reference TRBV18 and TRBJ2-7, is as follows: NAGVMQNPRHLVRRRGQEARLRCSPMKGHSHVYWYRQLPEEGLKFMVYLQKENIIDESGMPKERFSAEFPKEGPSILRIQQVVRGDSAAYFCASSPPDRKSYEQYFGPGTRLTVT.

The CDR3 nucleotides read TGTGCCAGCGGGTTAGGAGGGTTTAACTATGGCTACACCTTC. It encodes CASGLGGFNYGYTF. The J gene is TRBJ1-2, the V gene TRBV6-6; no reliable D call. CDR3 length equals 14 residues. Trimming removed 8 bases at V and 1 base at J, with 14 bases between. Germline CDR1 is MNHNY and CDR2 is SVGAGI (reference sequence).